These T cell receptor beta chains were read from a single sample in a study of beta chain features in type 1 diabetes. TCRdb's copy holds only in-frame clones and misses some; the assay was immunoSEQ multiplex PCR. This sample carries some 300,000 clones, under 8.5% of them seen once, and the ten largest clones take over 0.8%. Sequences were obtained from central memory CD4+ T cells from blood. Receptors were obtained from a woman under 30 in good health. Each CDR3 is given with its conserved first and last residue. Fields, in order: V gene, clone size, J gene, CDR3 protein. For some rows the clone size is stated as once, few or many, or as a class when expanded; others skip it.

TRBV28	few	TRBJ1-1	CASSPGRGTTEAFF
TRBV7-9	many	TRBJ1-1	CASILRDRHTEAFF
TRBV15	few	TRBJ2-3	CATSRGQQGDTQYF
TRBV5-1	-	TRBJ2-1	CASSLVASGNNEQFF
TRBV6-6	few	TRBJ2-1	CASSFGASSYNEQFF
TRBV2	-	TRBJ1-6	CASATVVPSTPLHF
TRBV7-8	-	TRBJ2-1	CASSLEGGVSYNEQFF
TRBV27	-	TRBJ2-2	CASSTYRGRENTGELFF
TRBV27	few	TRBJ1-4	CASSSTATLEKLFF
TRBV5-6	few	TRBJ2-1	CASSLGGQPGQFF
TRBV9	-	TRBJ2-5	CANNDSGPIYQETQYF
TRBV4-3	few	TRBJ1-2	CASSQDIGYGYTF
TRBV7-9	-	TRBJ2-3	CASSSQGYTQYF
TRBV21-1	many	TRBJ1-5	CASSKTADQPQHF
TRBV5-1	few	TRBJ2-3	CASRPNIDPGDTQYF
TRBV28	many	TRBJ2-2	CASSLWSGADTGELFF
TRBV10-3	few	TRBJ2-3	CAISESTRTDTQYF
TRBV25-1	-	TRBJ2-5	CASSPNRDGGSEETQYF
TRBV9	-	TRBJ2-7	CASTPGLAGYEQYF
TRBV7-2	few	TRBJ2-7	CASSSPSGRTYEQYF
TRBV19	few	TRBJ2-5	CASSHDRDFGTQYF
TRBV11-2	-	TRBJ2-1	CASSLGSGGTNEQFF
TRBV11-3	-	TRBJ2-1	CASSPGPYNEQFF
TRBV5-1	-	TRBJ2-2	CASKTFSGFAGELFF
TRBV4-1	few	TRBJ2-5	CASSLSGGPPKETQYF
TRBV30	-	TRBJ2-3	CAWRLAGDSTDTQYF
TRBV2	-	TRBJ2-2	CASTGTGDTGELFF
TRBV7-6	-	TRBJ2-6	CASSLVRVSGANVLTF
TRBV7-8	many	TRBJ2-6	CASSLVSGSGANVLTF
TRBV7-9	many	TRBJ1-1	CASRTGIDTEAFF
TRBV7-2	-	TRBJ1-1	CASSTGSWGTEAFF
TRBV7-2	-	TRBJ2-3	CASSQERGGRAADTQYF
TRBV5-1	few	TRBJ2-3	CASSLRDRVTDTQYF
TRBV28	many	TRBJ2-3	CASSTVDGTQYF
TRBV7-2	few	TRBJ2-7	CASSLSSAGGRYEQYF
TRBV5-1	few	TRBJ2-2	CASSSGGDTGELFF
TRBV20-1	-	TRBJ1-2	CSASGMGYTF
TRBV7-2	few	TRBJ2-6	CASSFAQGSNVLTF
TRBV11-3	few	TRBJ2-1	CASSSSTYNEQFF
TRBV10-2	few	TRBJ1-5	CASSGGVGQPQHF
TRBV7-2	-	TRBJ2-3	CASSGDGTGTTLATQYF
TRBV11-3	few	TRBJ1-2	CASSLGPLGVTYGYTF
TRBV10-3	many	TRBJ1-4	CAISEGQGEKLFF
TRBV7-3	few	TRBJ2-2	CASSSGTLGSGELFF
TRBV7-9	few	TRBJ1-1	CASSPVGRPFF
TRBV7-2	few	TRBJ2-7	CASSLGDRTRYEQYF
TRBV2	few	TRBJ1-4	CASRQGTEKLFF
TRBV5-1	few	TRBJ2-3	CASSDWGRDTDTQYF
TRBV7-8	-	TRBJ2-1	CASSLLHGNEQFF
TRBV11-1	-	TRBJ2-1	CASSSLTSGSRGEQFF
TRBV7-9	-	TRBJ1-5	CASSGREGQPQHF
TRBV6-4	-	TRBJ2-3	CASSRNGGTDTQYF
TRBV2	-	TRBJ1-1	CASSKTGSTEAFF
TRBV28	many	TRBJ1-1	CASVSWGAHEAFF
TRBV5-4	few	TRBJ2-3	CASSPGTSGTPDTQYF
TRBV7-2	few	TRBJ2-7	CASSKTTGGATYEQYF
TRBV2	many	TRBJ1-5	CASRLQGGNNQPQHF